Shown below are 18 T cell receptor beta chains from a single sample sequenced in a study of breast tumors, draining lymph nodes, adjacent tissues. Using its own MiXCR run on the multiplex PCR reads, TCRdb lists one record per CDR3 protein. The sample records tens of thousands of distinct CDR3 sequences, about 70% being singletons. Sequenced sample: tumor-adjacent breast tissue. These receptors came from a female donor with breast cancer. Some clones in this sample may be carry-over from other donors' samples.

The chain carries TRBV7-2 and TRBJ1-2, with TRBD1 identical over 7 bases. Germline V CDR1 and CDR2: SGHTA, FQGNSA. V shed 4 bases and J 2 bases; nucleotides not matched to a gene: 7. This CDR3 contains 15 residues. The CDR3 DNA reads as TGTGCCAGCAGCTCCACCGGACAGGAGAACTATGGCTACACCTTC. Translating it yields CASSSTGQENYGYTF.

This chain joins TRBV20-1 and TRBJ1-4; 9 bases agree with TRBD1. J gave up 3 bases and V 1 base, and 12 bases lay outside the gene matches. Germline values: CDR1 DFQATT, CDR2 SNEGSKA (reference sequence). CDR3 length: 18 amino acids. CDR3 amino acids: CSARGGQGIQRANEKLFF. As DNA, the CDR3 is TGCAGTGCTAGAGGGGGACAGGGTATTCAAAGGGCTAATGAAAAACTGTTTTTT.

V gene TRBV20-1 combines with J gene TRBJ2-7, with 7 nucleotides matching TRBD2. The CDR3 is 14 residues long. Germline lookup yields CDR1 DFQATT and CDR2 SNEGSKA (reference sequence). The ends lost 0 bases at V and 4 bases at J; junction bases unmatched: 6. The CDR3 DNA reads TGCAGTGCTAGAGATGCGGGGGAGCGGTACGAGCAGTACTTC. Translation: CSARDAGERYEQYF.

The V gene is TRBV10-3, the J gene TRBJ2-3; a possible D gene is TRBD2 (6 bases). The CDR3 is 16 amino acids. V was pared by 4 bases and J by 2 bases, with 16 bases between. Germline V gene lookup returns CDR1 ENHRY and CDR2 SYGVKD. The CDR3 region has the DNA TGTGCCATCAGTGCCGGGAGTTCTTCAGACACAGATACGCAGTATTTT. It codes for CAISAGSSSDTDTQYF.

On this clonotype: One end of the junction fails to match germline, which may point to a read error. The chain employs TRBV7-7 and TRBJ2-3, with D possibly matching TRBD1 (6 bases). This CDR3 region has 16 residues. Germline V gene data show CDR1 as SSHAT and CDR2 as FNYEAQ (reference sequence). Here the CDR3 reads CASSLGRGGGQDTQYF. CDR3 DNA: TGTGCTAGCAGCTTAGGCAGGGGCGGAGGACAAGATACGCAGTATTTT. The full variable domain, its missing parts supplied by reference TRBV7-7 and TRBJ2-3, is GAGVSQSPRYKVTKRGQDVTLRCDPISSHATLYWYQQALGQGPEFLTYFNYEAQPDKSGLPSDRFSAERPEGSISTLTIQRTEQRDSAMYRCASSLGRGGGQDTQYFGPGTRLTVL.

The rearrangement joins TRBV5-1 to TRBJ2-2; 7 bases map to TRBD1. The CDR3 is 12 amino acids. CDR1 and CDR2 from the germline V gene are SGHRS and YFSETQ. Trimming at V came to 4 bases and at J to 8 bases, leaving 2 bases not matched to a gene. The DNA of the CDR3 is TGCGCCAGCAGCAGGGGACAGGGGGAGCTGTTTTTT. It translates to CASSRGQGELFF.

A note on this clonotype: Sequence at one end of the junction differs from germline and may be a read error. CDR3 in amino acids: CASSGQVYNLPLHF. CDR3 sequence (DNA): TGTGCCAGCAGCGGACAGGTCTATAATTTACCCCTCCACTTT. This chain uses TRBV2 with TRBJ1-6; 7 bases agree with TRBD1. The CDR3 length is 14 residues. Per the germline V gene, CDR1 is SNHLY and CDR2 is FYNNEI.

The chain joins TRBV12-3 or TRBV12-4 to TRBJ2-3, with 16 bases fitting TRBD2. CDR3 length equals 16 residues. After removal of 6 bases from V and 5 bases from J, the junction contained 5 bases not matched to a gene. The DNA for the CDR3 is TGTGCCAGCAGCCCCGGGACTAGCGGGGGGGAAGATACGCAGTATTTT. It is translated as CASSPGTSGGEDTQYF.

The chain joins TRBV29-1 to TRBJ1-4; TRBD1 is a possible D gene (5 bases). Trimming stripped 4 bases from V and 6 bases from J, with 12 bases between. CDR1 and CDR2 (germline): SQVTM, ANQGSEA. This CDR3 is built from 13 residues. The CDR3, as DNA: TGCAGCGTTGGGGGGGGTGTTCATGAAAAACTGTTTTTT. Protein product: CSVGGGVHEKLFF.

This clonotype was seen repeatedly, ten times or more. The rearrangement joins TRBV5-1 to TRBJ1-1; D may be TRBD1 (6 bases). Germline CDR1 reads SGHRS; CDR2 reads YFSETQ. V dropped 3 bases and J dropped 8 bases, with 14 bases sitting between them. The CDR3 runs to 13 residues. This CDR3 reads CASSSYSGTEAFF. The DNA for the CDR3 is TGCGCCAGCAGCTCATACTCCGGGACAGAAGCTTTCTTT.

In the case of this clonotype: A much more abundant neighbour one base away suggests this may be a read error. The chain is built from TRBV11-1 and TRBJ2-1; the D is unclear. Trimming shortened V by 5 bases and J by 9 bases, and 14 bases separated the two germline ends. Germline V gene data show CDR1 as SGHAT and CDR2 as FQDESV (reference sequence). The CDR3 totals 13 residues. Here the CDR3 reads CASSPLMNTEQFF. CDR3 coding DNA: TGTGCCAGCAGCCCCCTTATGAACACTGAGCAGTTCTTC.

The chain joins TRBV7-8 to TRBJ2-2; D perhaps matches TRBD1 (6 bases). V shed 4 bases and J shed 0 bases, with 12 bases lying between them. The CDR3 is 16 amino acids. Germline V CDR1 and CDR2: SGHVS, FQNEAQ. Here the CDR3 DNA reads TGTGCCAGCAGCTGGACTCGGACAGCGAACACCGGGGAGCTGTTTTTT. It encodes CASSWTRTANTGELFF.

This chain uses TRBV7-6 with TRBJ2-2; no firm D call. Germline V gives CDR1 SGHVS, CDR2 FNYEAQ. The CDR3 is 13 residues long. Trimming stripped 4 bases from V and 4 bases from J, with 7 bases between. The CDR3 spells CASSSRFTGELFF. The CDR3 nucleotides are TGTGCCAGCAGCTCTCGGTTCACCGGGGAGCTGTTTTTT.

This chain joins TRBV7-9 and TRBJ1-3; D is uncertain. V gave up 3 bases and J gave up 4 bases, with 4 bases separating them. The CDR3 totals 12 residues. CDR1 is SEHNR and CDR2 is FQNEAQ in the germline V gene (reference sequence). The CDR3 loop is CASSFDGNTIYF. CDR3 DNA: TGTGCCAGCAGCTTTGACGGAAACACCATATATTTT. The variable domain in full, with the rest retrieved from reference TRBV7-9 and TRBJ1-3, is DTGVSQNPRHKITKRGQNVTFRCDPISEHNRLYWYRQTLGQGPEFLTYFQNEAQLEKSRLLSDRFSAERPKGSFSTLEIQRTEQGDSAMYLCASSFDGNTIYFGEGSWLTVV.

In its sample, this clonotype ranks as medium-sized. The chain combines TRBV5-6 with TRBJ2-7; D possibly corresponds to TRBD1 (6 bases). V was cut by 2 bases and J by 0 bases, with 9 bases left in between. The CDR3 runs to 14 residues. Germline loops: CDR1 SGHDT, CDR2 YYEEEE. CDR3 bases: TGTGCCAGCAGCTTATCAGGGGCCTCCTACGAGCAGTACTTC. It codes for CASSLSGASYEQYF.

This clonotype was counted between two and nine times. The chain has TRBV29-1 and TRBJ2-7; D perhaps matches TRBD1 (5 bases). Deletions cut 7 bases from V and 1 base from J, with 14 bases between. Looked up from germline, CDR1 is SQVTM and CDR2 is ANQGSEA. CDR3 size: 13 residues. CDR3 sequence reads: CSATRTNSYEQYF. The CDR3 DNA is TGCAGCGCCACAAGGACAAATTCCTACGAGCAGTACTTC.

The chain joins TRBV20-1 to TRBJ2-7; 12 bases match TRBD2. This CDR3 has 15 residues. V gave up 3 bases and J gave up 4 bases; unmatched junction bases: 7. Germline CDR1 DFQATT, CDR2 SNEGSKA (reference sequence). Written as DNA, the CDR3 is TGCAGTGCTAGGCCTCTAGCGGGGGGGCGGTACGAGCAGTACTTC. It codes for CSARPLAGGRYEQYF.

The genes are TRBV7-2 and TRBJ2-5; D not resolved. Trimming pared 0 bases from V and 5 bases from J, leaving 7 bases between. Germline CDR1 is SGHTA and CDR2 is FQGNSA. The CDR3 consists of 13 residues. CDR3 bases: TGTGCCAGCAGCTTAGCCAGTACGGAGACCCAGTACTTC. It codes for CASSLASTETQYF. Variable domain in full (rest from reference TRBV7-2 and TRBJ2-5): GAGVSQSPSNKVTEKGKDVELRCDPISGHTALYWYRQSLGQGLEFLIYFQGNSAPDKSGLPSDRFSAERTGGSVSTLTIQRTQQEDSAVYLCASSLASTETQYFGPGTRLLVL.